This T cell receptor beta chain was observed in a study of lymphopenia after photon versus proton radiotherapy. As for this clone: Its target is unknown.

Findings and caveats of the study: Proton therapy kept repertoires fairly stable, unlike photons, which gained effector/memory cells.

The CDR3 is made up of 13 amino acids. Between the trimmed V and J ends, which lost 3 bases and 4 bases, there was a span of 9 bases. The germline gives CDR1 LNHDA, CDR2 SQIVND (reference sequence). Profiled with immunoSEQ multiplex PCR; TCRdb holds only in-frame clones, not every one. The sample includes about 17,000 clones, roughly 90% of them seen just once. The receptor's source is a woman aged 40 to 50 with cholangiocarcinoma. The sequences come from peripheral blood, collected from a patient treated with photon-based radiotherapy. The chain joins TRBV19 to TRBJ1-2; D ambiguous. CDR3: CASSMVLVYGYTF. In DNA, the CDR3 is TGTGCCAGTAGTATGGTCCTTGTCTATGGCTACACCTTC.